The 14 T cell receptor beta chains listed next were all sequenced from one sample in a study of monozygotic twins with inflammatory bowel disease. TCRdb re-called the 5' RACE reads; one entry per CDR3 protein, DNA not given. The ten top clones account for 2% to 2.5%, within a sample of around 450,000 distinct CDR3 sequences. Material: blood. These receptors all stem from a human donor with ulcerative colitis or Crohn's disease, or a healthy co-twin of an affected twin (not recorded which).

V is TRBV10-3 and J is TRBJ2-6; TCRdb selects TRBD2, and the lack of DNA leaves this call unchecked. Germline V gene data show CDR1 as ENHRY and CDR2 as SYGVKD. This CDR3 contains 16 residues. The CDR3 is CASGTSASSGANVLTF.

The chain employs TRBV4-3 and TRBJ1-2. The V gene's germline CDR1 is LGHNA and CDR2 YSLEER. This CDR3 is built from 15 residues. The CDR3 loop is CASSQDATDHYGYTF.

V gene TRBV18 combines with J gene TRBJ2-5; there is no DNA to check the TCRdb D call of TRBD1. Germline CDR1 KGHSH, CDR2 LQKENI. The CDR3 has 15 amino acids. CDR3 loop: CASSPLGQGRETQYF.

This chain joins TRBV29-1 and TRBJ2-5; the D call of TRBD1 rests on TCRdb alone, since no DNA is present to check it. Per the germline V gene, CDR1 is SQVTM and CDR2 is ANQGSEA. The CDR3 covers 12 residues. CDR3 in amino acids: CSVHRGKETQYF.

The chain couples TRBV18 to TRBJ2-3; TCRdb picks TRBD2, but there is no DNA to check that call. This CDR3 contains 16 residues. CDR1 and CDR2 (germline): KGHSH, LQKENI. CDR3 loop: CASSPPNSRTTDTQYF.

V and J are TRBV5-1 and TRBJ2-2; absent DNA, TCRdb's TRBD2 call cannot be checked. CDR1 SGHRS and CDR2 YFSETQ come from the germline V gene. This CDR3 spans 14 amino acids. The CDR3 spells CASSPPDNTGELFF.

This chain connects TRBV20-1 to TRBJ2-7; the TCRdb call, TRBD1, lacks DNA for checking. CDR1 and CDR2 from the germline V gene are DFQATT and SNEGSKA (reference sequence). This CDR3 has 14 residues. The CDR3 loop is CSARMEGQIYEQYF.

The J gene is TRBJ2-1, the V gene TRBV7-2; TCRdb designates TRBD1, a call that cannot be tested without DNA. Germline CDR1 and CDR2: SGHTA and FQGNSA. CDR3 length: 15 amino acids. The CDR3 is CASSPRPTSHNEQFF.

The J gene is TRBJ2-7, the V gene TRBV7-6; checking the TCRdb D call of TRBD2 is not possible without DNA. This CDR3 is built from 16 residues. Germline V lookup: CDR1 SGHVS, CDR2 FNYEAQ. CDR3 sequence: CASSLGASGNSYEQYF.

V usage is TRBV11-2 and J usage is TRBJ2-5. This CDR3 is built from 16 residues. Germline-derived CDR1 and CDR2 are SGHAT and FQNNGV. CDR3 in amino acids: CASSLLFQSSVETQYF.

The rearrangement links TRBV7-2 to TRBJ2-1. Germline assignment: CDR1 SGHTA and CDR2 FQGNSA. The CDR3 length is 14 residues. CDR3 sequence: CASSKRGSYNEQFF.

The chain couples TRBV5-6 to TRBJ2-7; TCRdb reports TRBD2, a call that lacks DNA to check it against. Germline loops: CDR1 SGHDT, CDR2 YYEEEE. The length of the CDR3 is 15 residues. The CDR3 spells CASSAEIWGTYEQYF. Looking up the rest from reference TRBV5-6 and TRBJ2-7 gives the full variable domain: DAGVTQSPTHLIKTRGQQVTLRCSPKSGHDTVSWYQQALGQGPQFIFQYYEEEERQRGNFPDRFSGHQFPNYSSELNVNALLLGDSALYLCASSAEIWGTYEQYFGPGTRLTVT.

This CDR3 reads CSASSPQGAAFF. The chain uses TRBV20-1 and TRBJ1-1; TCRdb picks TRBD1, but there is no DNA to check that call. Germline loops: CDR1 DFQATT, CDR2 SNEGSKA (reference sequence). The CDR3 sequence is 12 residues long.

The V and J genes are TRBV28 and TRBJ2-1; TCRdb calls TRBD2, which cannot be checked without DNA. The CDR3 totals 15 residues. CDR1 and CDR2 from the germline V gene are MDHEN and SYDVKM. CDR3 sequence: CASSFQAGWYNEQFF.